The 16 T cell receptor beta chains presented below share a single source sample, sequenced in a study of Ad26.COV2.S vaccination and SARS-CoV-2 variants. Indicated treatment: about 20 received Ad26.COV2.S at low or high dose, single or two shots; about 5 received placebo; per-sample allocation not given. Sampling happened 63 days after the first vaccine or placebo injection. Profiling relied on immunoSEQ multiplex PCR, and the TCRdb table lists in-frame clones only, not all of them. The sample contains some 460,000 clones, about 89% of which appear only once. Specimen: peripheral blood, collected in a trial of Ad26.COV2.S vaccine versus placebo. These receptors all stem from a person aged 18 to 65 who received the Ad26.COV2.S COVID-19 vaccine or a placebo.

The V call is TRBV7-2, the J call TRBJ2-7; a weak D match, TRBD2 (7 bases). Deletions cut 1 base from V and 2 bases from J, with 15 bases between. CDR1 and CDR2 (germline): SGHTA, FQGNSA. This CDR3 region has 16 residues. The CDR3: CASSLVAGEGAYEQYF. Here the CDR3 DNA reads TGTGCCAGCAGCTTAGTTGCGGGAGAGGGGGCCTACGAGCAGTACTTC.

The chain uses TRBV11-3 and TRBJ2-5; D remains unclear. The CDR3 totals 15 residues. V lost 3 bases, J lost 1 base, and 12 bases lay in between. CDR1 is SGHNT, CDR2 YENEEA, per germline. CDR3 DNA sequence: TGTGCCAGCAGCTTCTCGGACCTCCCCCAAGAGACCCAGTACTTC. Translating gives CASSFSDLPQETQYF.

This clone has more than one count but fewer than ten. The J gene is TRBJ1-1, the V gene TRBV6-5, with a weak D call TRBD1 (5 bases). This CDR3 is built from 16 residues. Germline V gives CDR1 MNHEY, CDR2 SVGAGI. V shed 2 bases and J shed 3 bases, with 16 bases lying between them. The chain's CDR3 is CASSYPQGKGYTEAFF. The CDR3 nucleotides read TGTGCCAGCAGTTACCCCCAGGGAAAGGGGTACACTGAAGCTTTCTTT.

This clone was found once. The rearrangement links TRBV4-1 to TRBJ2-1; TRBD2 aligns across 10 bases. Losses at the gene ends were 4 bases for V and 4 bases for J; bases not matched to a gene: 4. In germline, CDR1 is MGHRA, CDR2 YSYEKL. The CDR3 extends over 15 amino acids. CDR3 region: CASSRPSGGYNEQFF. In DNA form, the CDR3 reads TGCGCCAGCAGCCGACCTAGCGGGGGATACAATGAGCAGTTCTTC.

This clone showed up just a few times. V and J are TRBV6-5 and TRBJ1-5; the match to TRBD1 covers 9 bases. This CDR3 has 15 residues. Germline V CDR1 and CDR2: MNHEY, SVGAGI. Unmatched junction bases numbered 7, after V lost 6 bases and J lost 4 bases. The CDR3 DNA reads TGTGCCAGCAGAAAGGACAGGGGCATGAATCAGCCCCAGCATTTT. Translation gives CASRKDRGMNQPQHF.

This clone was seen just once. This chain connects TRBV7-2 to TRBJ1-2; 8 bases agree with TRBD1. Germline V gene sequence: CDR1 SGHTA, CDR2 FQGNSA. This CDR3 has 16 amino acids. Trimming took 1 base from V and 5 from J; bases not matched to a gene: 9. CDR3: CASSLVGGQVAYGYTF. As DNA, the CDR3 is TGTGCCAGCAGCTTAGTAGGGGGACAGGTAGCTTATGGCTACACCTTC.

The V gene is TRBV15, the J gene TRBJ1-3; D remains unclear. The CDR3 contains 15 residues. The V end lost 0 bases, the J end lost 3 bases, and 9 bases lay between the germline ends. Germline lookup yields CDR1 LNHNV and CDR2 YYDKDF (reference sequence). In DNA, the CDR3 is TGTGCCACCAGCAGAGATCTGATGGTTGGAAACACCATATATTTT. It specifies CATSRDLMVGNTIYF.

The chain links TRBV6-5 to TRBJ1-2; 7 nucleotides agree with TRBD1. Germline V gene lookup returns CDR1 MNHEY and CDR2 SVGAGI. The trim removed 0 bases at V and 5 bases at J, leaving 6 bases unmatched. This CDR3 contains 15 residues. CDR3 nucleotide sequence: TGTGCCAGCAGTTACTCAGGGGGCGCGGTTTATGGCTACACCTTC. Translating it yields CASSYSGGAVYGYTF.

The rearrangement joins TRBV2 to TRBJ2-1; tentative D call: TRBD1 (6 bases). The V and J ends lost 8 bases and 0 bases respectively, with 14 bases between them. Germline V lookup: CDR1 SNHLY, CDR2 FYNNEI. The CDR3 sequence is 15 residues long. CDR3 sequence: CASGRGSSSYNEQFF. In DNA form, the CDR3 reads TGTGCCAGCGGCAGGGGATCGAGCTCCTACAATGAGCAGTTCTTC.

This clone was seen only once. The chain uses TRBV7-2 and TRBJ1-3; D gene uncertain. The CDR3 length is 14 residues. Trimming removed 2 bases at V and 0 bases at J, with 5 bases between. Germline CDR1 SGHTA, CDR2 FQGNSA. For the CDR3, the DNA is TGTGCCAGCAGCTTATTACTCTCTGGAAACACCATATATTTT. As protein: CASSLLLSGNTIYF.

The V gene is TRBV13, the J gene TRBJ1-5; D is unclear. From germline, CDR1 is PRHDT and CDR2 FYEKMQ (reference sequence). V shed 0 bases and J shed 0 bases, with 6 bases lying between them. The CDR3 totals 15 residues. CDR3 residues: CASSLGRNSNQPQHF. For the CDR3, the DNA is TGTGCCAGCAGCTTAGGGAGGAATAGCAATCAGCCCCAGCATTTT.

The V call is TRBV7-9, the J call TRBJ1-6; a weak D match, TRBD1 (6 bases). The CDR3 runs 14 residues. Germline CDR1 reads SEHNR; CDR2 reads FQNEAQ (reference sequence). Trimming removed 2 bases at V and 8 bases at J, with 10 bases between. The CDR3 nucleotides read TGTGCCAGCAGCTTAACAGGGCTCCATTCACCCCTCCACTTT. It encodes CASSLTGLHSPLHF.

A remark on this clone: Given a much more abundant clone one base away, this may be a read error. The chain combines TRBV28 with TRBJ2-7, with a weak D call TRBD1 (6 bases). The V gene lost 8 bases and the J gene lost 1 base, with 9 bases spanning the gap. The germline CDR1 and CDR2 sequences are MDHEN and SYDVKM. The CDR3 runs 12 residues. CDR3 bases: TGTGCCAGCGGGGACATTTCCTACGAGCAGTACTTC. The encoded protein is CASGDISYEQYF.

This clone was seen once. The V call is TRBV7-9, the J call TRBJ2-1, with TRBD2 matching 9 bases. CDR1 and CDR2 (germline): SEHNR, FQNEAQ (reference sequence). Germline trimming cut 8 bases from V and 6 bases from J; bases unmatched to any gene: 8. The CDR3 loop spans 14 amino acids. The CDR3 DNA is TGTGCCAGCCTTGGGGCTAGCGGGGCCAATGAGCAGTTCTTC. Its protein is CASLGASGANEQFF.

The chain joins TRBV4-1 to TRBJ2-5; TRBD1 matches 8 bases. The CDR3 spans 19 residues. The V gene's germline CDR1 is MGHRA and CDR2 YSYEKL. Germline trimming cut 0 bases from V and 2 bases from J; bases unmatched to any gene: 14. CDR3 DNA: TGCGCCAGCAGCCAAGATCAATTCACGGGACAGGACCTTCAAGAGACCCAGTACTTC. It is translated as CASSQDQFTGQDLQETQYF.

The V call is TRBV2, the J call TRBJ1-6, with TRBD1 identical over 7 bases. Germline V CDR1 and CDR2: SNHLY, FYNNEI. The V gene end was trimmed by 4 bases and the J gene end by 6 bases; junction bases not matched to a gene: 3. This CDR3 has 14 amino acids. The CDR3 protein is CASSGQGGNSPLHF. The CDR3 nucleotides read TGTGCCAGCAGTGGACAGGGTGGTAATTCACCCCTCCACTTT.